This is a list of T cell receptor beta chains from one sample in a study of PD-1 blockade in classical Hodgkin lymphoma. Some clones are missing from TCRdb's copy, which holds only in-frame ones; the method was immunoSEQ multiplex PCR. Found here are 41,000 or so clones, 60% to 80% of them singletons; the top ten hold around 2.4%. Source: peripheral blood mononuclear cells (PBMCs), taken before the fourth cycle of nivolumab. Every receptor here comes from a human donor with classical Hodgkin lymphoma. Both conserved end residues are part of each CDR3. Each record gives: D gene, V gene, clone size, J gene, CDR3 protein, CDR3 DNA. The D gene is left open where the match is weak. Only part of the rows carry a size: once, few, many, or a class if the clone is expanded.

-	TRBV7-2	-	TRBJ1-1	CASQNTEAFF	TGTGCCAGCCAGAACACTGAAGCTTTCTTT
TRBD2	TRBV5-5	-	TRBJ2-7	CASSLASGVGRSYEQYF	TGTGCCAGCAGCTTGGCTAGCGGGGTTGGACGGTCCTACGAGCAGTACTTC
-	TRBV6-5	-	TRBJ2-3	CASSVRVQYTQYF	TGTGCCAGCAGTGTCAGGGTTCAATATACGCAGTATTTT
-	TRBV7-2	few	TRBJ2-1	CASSFWGNEQFF	TGTGCCAGCAGCTTCTGGGGGAATGAGCAGTTCTTC
-	TRBV29-1	once	TRBJ1-2	CSVFGTLDGYTF	TGCAGCGTTTTTGGGACATTGGATGGCTACACCTTC
-	TRBV5-6	-	TRBJ1-6	CASSFQDRKSSYNSPLHF	TGTGCCAGCAGCTTCCAGGATCGAAAAAGCTCCTATAATTCACCCCTCCACTTT
TRBD1	TRBV7-9	few	TRBJ1-1	CASSPRSGDRETTEAFF	TGTGCCAGCAGCCCAAGATCTGGAGACAGGGAGACCACTGAAGCTTTCTTT
-	TRBV6-5	few	TRBJ2-7	CASSYSNEWDEQYF	TGTGCCAGCAGTTACTCGAATGAGTGGGACGAGCAGTACTTC
-	TRBV7-7	-	TRBJ2-5	CASSLVRGGSVETQYF	TGTGCTAGCAGCTTAGTGCGGGGAGGTTCCGTAGAGACCCAGTACTTC
-	TRBV7-8	once	TRBJ1-1	CASSAPGYPPEAFF	TGTGCCAGCAGCGCCCCGGGATACCCACCTGAAGCTTTCTTT
TRBD1	TRBV5-1	few	TRBJ1-4	CASSLTGQGQDEKLFF	TGCGCCAGCAGCCTCACGGGACAGGGACAAGATGAAAAACTGTTTTTT
-	TRBV7-9	-	TRBJ2-2	CASSLDRVGTGELFF	TGTGCCAGCAGCTTGGATAGAGTAGGCACCGGGGAGCTGTTTTTT
-	TRBV10-3	few	TRBJ2-7	CAISESSGVPLSYEQYF	TGTGCCATCAGTGAGTCGTCAGGAGTCCCCCTCTCCTACGAGCAGTACTTC
-	TRBV5-6	once	TRBJ2-2	CASSYTPGMVAGELFF	TGTGCCAGCAGTTACACACCGGGTATGGTCGCCGGGGAGCTGTTTTTT
-	TRBV28	-	TRBJ2-7	CATAGGAQDYEQYF	TGTGCCACCGCAGGCGGGGCCCAGGACTACGAGCAGTACTTC
TRBD2	TRBV15	-	TRBJ2-1	CATSLNRGLASNEQFF	TGTGCCACCAGCCTTAACCGGGGACTAGCGTCAAATGAGCAGTTCTTC
-	TRBV7-7	-	TRBJ2-7	CASSFGQSYEQYF	TGTGCTAGCAGCTTCGGACAGAGCTACGAGCAGTACTTC
-	TRBV19	-	TRBJ2-1	CASSIEVYNEQFF	TGTGCCAGTAGTATTGAGGTTTACAATGAGCAGTTCTTC
-	TRBV19	few	TRBJ1-1	CASSMGGWAFF	TGTGCCAGTAGTATGGGTGGGTGGGCTTTCTTT
-	TRBV11-2	-	TRBJ2-7	CASSVGRLGPLSYEQYF	TGTGCCAGCAGCGTGGGTCGGCTCGGACCTCTCTCCTACGAGCAGTACTTC
-	TRBV4-1	-	TRBJ2-1	CASSQDRVGTHNEQFF	TGCGCCAGCAGCCAAGATCGTGTCGGGACCCACAATGAGCAGTTCTTC
-	TRBV5-8	once	TRBJ2-7	CASRSLNSPGYEQYF	TGTGCCAGCCGCAGCCTGAACTCGCCGGGGTACGAGCAGTACTTC
-	TRBV28	few	TRBJ2-3	CASSLAGQRTDTQYF	TGTGCCAGCAGTTTAGCCGGACAACGCACAGATACGCAGTATTTT
TRBD2	TRBV7-8	-	TRBJ2-3	CASSLGFRAGDTDTQYF	TGTGCCAGCAGCTTAGGGTTTAGAGCGGGAGACACAGATACGCAGTATTTT
TRBD1	TRBV6-6	-	TRBJ2-1	CASTGQGVYNEQFF	TGTGCCAGCACGGGACAGGGTGTTTACAATGAGCAGTTCTTC
-	TRBV6-5	-	TRBJ2-3	CASSIGAVDTQYF	TGTGCCAGCAGTATAGGGGCTGTTGATACGCAGTATTTT
TRBD2	TRBV7-8	few	TRBJ2-3	CASNDGGASDTQYF	TGTGCCAGCAACGACGGGGGGGCATCTGATACGCAGTATTTT
TRBD1	TRBV5-6	-	TRBJ1-5	CASSRDSENQPQHF	TGTGCCAGCAGCAGGGACAGCGAAAATCAGCCCCAGCATTTT
TRBD1	TRBV27	few	TRBJ2-1	CASSLQGAGNEQFF	TGTGCCAGCAGTTTGCAGGGGGCAGGTAATGAGCAGTTCTTC
-	TRBV6-6	-	TRBJ2-7	CASSPRTAPSGEQYF	TGTGCCAGCAGTCCCCGGACCGCTCCTTCGGGCGAGCAGTACTTC
TRBD1	TRBV5-1	few	TRBJ2-3	CASSDGQGGADTQYF	TGCGCCAGCAGCGACGGACAGGGGGGAGCAGATACGCAGTATTTT
-	TRBV2	few	TRBJ1-1	CASRVRNTEAFF	TGTGCCAGCAGAGTGCGTAACACTGAAGCTTTCTTT
-	TRBV5-6	-	TRBJ1-4	CASSRPAIQGSNEKLFF	TGTGCCAGCAGCCGCCCAGCAATCCAGGGATCTAATGAAAAACTGTTTTTT
-	TRBV6-4	-	TRBJ1-1	CASGGGLYTEAFF	TGTGCCAGCGGGGGGGGGCTCTACACTGAAGCTTTCTTT
-	TRBV14	-	TRBJ1-1	CASSQRDTPRTEAFF	TGTGCCAGCAGCCAACGCGACACCCCGAGGACTGAAGCTTTCTTT
TRBD2	TRBV28	-	TRBJ2-7	CASSFPGGERIPTYEQYF	TGTGCCAGCAGTTTCCCGGGAGGGGAACGAATCCCGACCTACGAGCAGTACTTC
-	TRBV5-4	-	TRBJ1-4	CASSLAPVTEKLFF	TGTGCCAGCAGCTTGGCTCCAGTGACGGAAAAACTGTTTTTT
-	TRBV20-1	medium-sized	TRBJ2-5	CSVDAETQYF	TGCAGTGTAGATGCGGAGACCCAGTACTTC
-	TRBV27	once	TRBJ1-1	CASSFSWGTEAFF	TGTGCCAGCAGCTTCTCCTGGGGCACTGAAGCTTTCTTT
TRBD1	TRBV6-5	-	TRBJ2-7	CASSYRDRTSEQYF	TGTGCCAGCAGTTATAGGGACAGGACCTCCGAGCAGTACTTC
-	TRBV21-1	-	TRBJ1-2	CASSKGVLDRLVKLVYGYTF	TGTGCCAGCAGCAAAGGGGTTCTGGACCGGCTGGTAAAATTGGTCTATGGCTACACCTTC
TRBD2	TRBV2	-	TRBJ2-2	CASSAIGTSGTGELFF	TGTGCCAGCAGTGCCATCGGGACTAGCGGCACCGGGGAGCTGTTTTTT
TRBD1	TRBV18	-	TRBJ1-1	CASSPTDREAEAFF	TGTGCCAGCTCGCCTACGGACAGGGAGGCTGAAGCTTTCTTT
-	TRBV10-3	few	TRBJ2-2	CAATGTGELFF	TGTGCCGCAACAGGGACCGGGGAGCTGTTTTTT
-	TRBV7-9	-	TRBJ1-2	CASSLGGYGYTF	TGTGCCAGCAGCTTAGGAGGCTATGGCTACACCTTC
-	TRBV19	-	TRBJ1-1	CAIRVGTEAFF	TGTGCCATCCGGGTGGGCACTGAAGCTTTCTTT
-	TRBV28	-	TRBJ1-5	CASVGGNQPQHF	TGTGCCAGCGTCGGTGGCAATCAGCCCCAGCATTTT
-	TRBV27	-	TRBJ2-1	CASSRTSNEQFF	TGTGCCAGCAGCCGAACGTCCAATGAGCAGTTCTTC
-	TRBV7-2	-	TRBJ1-5	CASSLTYSNQPQHF	TGTGCCAGCAGCCTCACGTATAGCAATCAGCCCCAGCATTTT
-	TRBV2	once	TRBJ1-3	CASSELQGISGNTIYF	TGTGCCAGCAGTGAGCTACAGGGAATCTCTGGAAACACCATATATTTT
-	TRBV7-9	-	TRBJ1-3	CASSHNSGNTIYF	TGTGCCAGCAGCCACAACTCTGGAAACACCATATATTTT
TRBD2	TRBV4-1	-	TRBJ2-1	CASSQVSSGLPDGHNEQFF	TGCGCCAGCAGCCAAGTGTCTAGCGGACTCCCAGACGGACACAATGAGCAGTTCTTC
-	TRBV19	-	TRBJ1-1	CASSPLSPGEGTEAFF	TGTGCCAGTAGTCCTCTCTCCCCCGGGGAGGGAACTGAAGCTTTCTTT
-	TRBV25-1	-	TRBJ2-5	CASSYGTEGETQYF	TGTGCCAGCAGCTACGGGACGGAGGGAGAGACCCAGTACTTC